These T cell receptor beta chains were read from a single sample in a study of sequential checkpoint blockade in melanoma. Repertoires were generated with immunoSEQ multiplex PCR, while TCRdb's copy carries only in-frame clones and drops some. The sample yields 15,000 to 20,000 clones, 55% to 75% seen once. This material consisted of CD8+ T cells sorted from blood (inferred from file names), taken from a patient given nivolumab and ipilimumab in sequence. The receptors stem from a human donor with melanoma. The CDR3 runs from the conserved cysteine through the conserved F or W. D genes are given only for firm matches. Expanded clones are given a class, and other clones once, few, many or no size at all.

size: NA; D: TRBD2; V: TRBV27; J: TRBJ2-7; CDR3: CASSLWTSGYEQYF; DNA: TGTGCCAGCAGTTTGTGGACTAGCGGGTACGAGCAGTACTTC
size: NA; D: TRBD2; V: TRBV28; J: TRBJ2-1; CDR3: CASSLTSGRANEQFF; DNA: TGTGCCAGCAGTTTGACTAGCGGGAGGGCCAATGAGCAGTTCTTC
size: NA; D: NA; V: TRBV7-8; J: TRBJ2-7; CDR3: CASSLDIGAYYEQYF; DNA: TGTGCCAGCAGCTTAGACATTGGGGCTTACTACGAGCAGTACTTC
size: few; D: TRBD2; V: TRBV6-1; J: TRBJ2-3; CDR3: CASSPKAGPGDTQYF; DNA: TGTGCCAGCAGTCCGAAAGCGGGGCCTGGGGATACGCAGTATTTT
size: NA; D: NA; V: TRBV9; J: TRBJ2-7; CDR3: CASSPGTTYEQYF; DNA: TGTGCCAGCAGCCCCGGGACAACCTACGAGCAGTACTTC
size: NA; D: TRBD1; V: TRBV19; J: TRBJ2-7; CDR3: CASSIEGQGSSEQYF; DNA: TGTGCCAGTAGTATTGAGGGACAGGGCAGTTCCGAGCAGTACTTC
size: NA; D: TRBD1; V: TRBV18; J: TRBJ2-7; CDR3: CASSPPDRGLGEQYF; DNA: TGTGCCAGCTCACCACCGGACAGGGGGCTGGGCGAGCAGTACTTC
size: few; D: NA; V: TRBV6-5; J: TRBJ1-1; CDR3: CASSYNAGRNTEAFF; DNA: TGTGCCAGCAGTTACAATGCGGGCAGGAACACTGAAGCTTTCTTT
size: few; D: TRBD1; V: TRBV27; J: TRBJ1-2; CDR3: CASSSPDRGRAYTF; DNA: TGTGCCAGCTCTTCGCCGGACAGGGGGCGGGCCTACACCTTC
size: NA; D: NA; V: TRBV9; J: TRBJ1-2; CDR3: CASSLGAGDYGYTF; DNA: TGTGCCAGCAGCTTAGGGGCAGGGGACTATGGCTACACCTTC
size: once; D: NA; V: TRBV5-4; J: TRBJ1-1; CDR3: CASSPRGWGNTEAFF; DNA: TGTGCCAGCAGCCCCCGGGGGTGGGGCAACACTGAAGCTTTCTTT
size: NA; D: NA; V: TRBV4-1; J: TRBJ1-6; CDR3: CASSQHSNSPLHF; DNA: TGCGCCAGCAGCCAGCACAGCAATTCACCCCTCCACTTT